Below, one T cell receptor (beta chain) is given with its context. Method: immunoSEQ multiplex PCR; TCRdb's copy keeps in-frame clones and lacks some. The data show around 100,000 clones, with roughly 86% seen just once and approximately 7% held by the top ten. This specimen comes from a study of blood T cell repertoires in COVID-19. Study in general: There were acute and convalescent COVID-19 samples, and they came from the United States, Italy and Spain. PBMCs, B-cell-depleted T cells, or T cells were the source of the cDNA or gDNA that made up the material.

CDR1 is SGHDT, CDR2 YYEEEE, per germline. The V gene end was trimmed by 4 bases and the J gene end by 5 bases; junction bases not matched to a gene: 6. CDR3 length: 14 residues. The rearrangement links TRBV5-6 to TRBJ1-1, with TRBD1 matching 9 bases. The sequenced sample was peripheral blood. The source of this sequence is a human donor with acute or convalescent COVID-19. The donor label of this sample is uncertain. The CDR3 is CASSPGTGSTEAFF. In nucleotides, the CDR3 is TGTGCCAGCAGCCCCGGGACAGGGTCAACTGAAGCTTTCTTT.